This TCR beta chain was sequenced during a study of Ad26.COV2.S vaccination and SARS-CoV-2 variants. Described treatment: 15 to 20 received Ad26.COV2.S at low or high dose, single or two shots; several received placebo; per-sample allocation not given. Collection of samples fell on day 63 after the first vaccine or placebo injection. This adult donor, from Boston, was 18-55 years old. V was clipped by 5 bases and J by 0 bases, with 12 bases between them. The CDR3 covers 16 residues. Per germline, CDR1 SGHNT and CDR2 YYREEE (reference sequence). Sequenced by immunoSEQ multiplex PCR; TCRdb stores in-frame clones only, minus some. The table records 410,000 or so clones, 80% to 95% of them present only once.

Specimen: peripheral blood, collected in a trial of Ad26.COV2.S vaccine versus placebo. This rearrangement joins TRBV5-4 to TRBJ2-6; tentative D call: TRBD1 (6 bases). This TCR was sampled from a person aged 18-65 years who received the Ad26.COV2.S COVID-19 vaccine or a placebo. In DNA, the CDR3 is TGTGCCAGCAGACAAATGGACAGCTCTGGGGCCAACGTCCTGACTTTC. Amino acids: CASRQMDSSGANVLTF.